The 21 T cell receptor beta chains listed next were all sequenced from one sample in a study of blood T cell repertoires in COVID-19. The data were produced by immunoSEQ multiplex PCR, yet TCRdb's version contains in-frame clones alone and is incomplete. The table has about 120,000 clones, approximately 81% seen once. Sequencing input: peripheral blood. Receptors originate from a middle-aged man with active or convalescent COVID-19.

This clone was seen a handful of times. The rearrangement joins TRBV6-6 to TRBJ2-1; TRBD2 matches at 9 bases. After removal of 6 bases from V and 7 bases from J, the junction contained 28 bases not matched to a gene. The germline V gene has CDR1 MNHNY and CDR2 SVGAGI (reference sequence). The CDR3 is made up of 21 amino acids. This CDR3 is CASSPAIGLAGPLGMRNEQFF. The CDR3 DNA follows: TGTGCCAGCAGCCCCGCGATTGGGCTAGCGGGACCTTTAGGGATGAGGAATGAGCAGTTCTTC.

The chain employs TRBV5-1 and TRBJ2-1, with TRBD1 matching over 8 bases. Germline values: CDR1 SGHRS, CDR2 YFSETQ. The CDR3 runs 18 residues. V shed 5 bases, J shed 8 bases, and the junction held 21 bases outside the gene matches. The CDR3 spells CASSSRPGTGLSRDEQFF. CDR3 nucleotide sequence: TGCGCCAGCAGTTCTCGCCCCGGGACAGGACTATCACGCGATGAGCAGTTCTTC.

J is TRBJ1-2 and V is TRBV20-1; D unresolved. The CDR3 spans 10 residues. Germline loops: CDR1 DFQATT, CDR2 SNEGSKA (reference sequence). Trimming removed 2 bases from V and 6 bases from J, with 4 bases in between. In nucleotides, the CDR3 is TGCAGTGCTAGATCTGATGGCTACACCTTC. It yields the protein CSARSDGYTF.

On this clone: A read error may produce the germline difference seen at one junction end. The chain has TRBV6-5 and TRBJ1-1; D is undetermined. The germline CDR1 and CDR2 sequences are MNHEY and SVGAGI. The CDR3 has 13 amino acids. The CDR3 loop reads CASSYSKNSEAFF. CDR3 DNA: TGTGCCAGCAGTTACTCGAAAAACAGTGAAGCTTTCTTT.

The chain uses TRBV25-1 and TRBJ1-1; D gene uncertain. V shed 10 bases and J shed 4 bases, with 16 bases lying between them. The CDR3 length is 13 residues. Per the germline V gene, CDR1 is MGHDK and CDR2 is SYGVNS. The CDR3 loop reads CATLSLEGTEAFF. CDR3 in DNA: TGTGCCACCCTCTCCCTGGAGGGCACTGAAGCTTTCTTT.

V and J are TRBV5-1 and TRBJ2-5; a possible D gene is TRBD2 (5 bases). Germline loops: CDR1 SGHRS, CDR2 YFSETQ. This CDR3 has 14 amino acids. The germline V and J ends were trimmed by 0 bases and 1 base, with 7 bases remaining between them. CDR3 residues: CASSLAGFQETQYF. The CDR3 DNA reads TGCGCCAGCAGCTTGGCGGGGTTCCAAGAGACCCAGTACTTC.

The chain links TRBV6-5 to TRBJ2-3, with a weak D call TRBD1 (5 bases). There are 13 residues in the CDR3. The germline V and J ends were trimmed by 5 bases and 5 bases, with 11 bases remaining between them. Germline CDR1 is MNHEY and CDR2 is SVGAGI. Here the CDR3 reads CASSPTGVDTQYF. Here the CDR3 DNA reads TGTGCCAGCAGTCCCACAGGCGTAGATACGCAGTATTTT.

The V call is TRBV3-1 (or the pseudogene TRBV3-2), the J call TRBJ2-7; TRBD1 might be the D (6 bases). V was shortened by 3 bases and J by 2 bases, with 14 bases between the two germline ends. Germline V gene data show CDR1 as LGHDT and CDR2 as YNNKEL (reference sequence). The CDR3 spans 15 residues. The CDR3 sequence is CASSQGAAKPYEQYF. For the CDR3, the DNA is TGTGCCAGCAGCCAGGGGGCAGCCAAACCCTACGAGCAGTACTTC.

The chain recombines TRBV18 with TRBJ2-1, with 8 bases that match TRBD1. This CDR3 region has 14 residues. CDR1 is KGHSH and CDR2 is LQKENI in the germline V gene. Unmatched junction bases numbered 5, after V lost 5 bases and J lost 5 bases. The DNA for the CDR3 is TGTGCCAGCTCATTAGGACAGGGAAACAATGAGCAGTTCTTC. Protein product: CASSLGQGNNEQFF. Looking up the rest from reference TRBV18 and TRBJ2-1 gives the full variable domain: NAGVMQNPRHLVRRRGQEARLRCSPMKGHSHVYWYRQLPEEGLKFMVYLQKENIIDESGMPKERFSAEFPKEGPSILRIQQVVRGDSAAYFCASSLGQGNNEQFFGPGTRLTVL.

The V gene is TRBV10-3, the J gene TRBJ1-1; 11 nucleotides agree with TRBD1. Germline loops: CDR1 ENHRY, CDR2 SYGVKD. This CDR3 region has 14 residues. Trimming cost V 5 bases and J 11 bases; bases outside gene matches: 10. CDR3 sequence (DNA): TGTGCCATCAGTAGACCCGGACAGGGGGCGGATGCTTTCTTT. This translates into CAISRPGQGADAFF.

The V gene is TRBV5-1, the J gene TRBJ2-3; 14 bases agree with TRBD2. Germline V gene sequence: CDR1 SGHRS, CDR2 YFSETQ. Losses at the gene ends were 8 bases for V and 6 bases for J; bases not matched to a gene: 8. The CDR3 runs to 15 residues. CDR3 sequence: CASMTSGRAMDTQYF. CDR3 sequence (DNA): TGCGCCAGTATGACTAGCGGGAGGGCCATGGATACGCAGTATTTT.

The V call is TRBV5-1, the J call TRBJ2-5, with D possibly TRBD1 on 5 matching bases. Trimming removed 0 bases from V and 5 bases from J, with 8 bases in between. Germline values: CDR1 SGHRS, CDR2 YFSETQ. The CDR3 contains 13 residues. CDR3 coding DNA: TGCGCCAGCAGCTTGGGACAGAGGGAGACCCAGTACTTC. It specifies CASSLGQRETQYF. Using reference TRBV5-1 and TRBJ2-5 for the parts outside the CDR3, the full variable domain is KAGVTQTPRYLIKTRGQQVTLSCSPISGHRSVSWYQQTPGQGLQFLFEYFSETQRNKGNFPGRFSGRQFSNSRSEMNVSTLELGDSALYLCASSLGQRETQYFGPGTRLLVL.

The CDR3 DNA is TGTGCCTGGAGTGTACGACAGGGGGGTTTGGGCACTGAAGCTTTCTTT. Translated: CAWSVRQGGLGTEAFF. The V and J genes are TRBV30 and TRBJ1-1, with 9 bases matching TRBD1. With 0 bases clipped from V and 4 bases from J, the junction kept 9 bases outside the gene matches. This CDR3 has 16 residues. Looked up from germline, CDR1 is GTSNPN and CDR2 is SVGIG (reference sequence).

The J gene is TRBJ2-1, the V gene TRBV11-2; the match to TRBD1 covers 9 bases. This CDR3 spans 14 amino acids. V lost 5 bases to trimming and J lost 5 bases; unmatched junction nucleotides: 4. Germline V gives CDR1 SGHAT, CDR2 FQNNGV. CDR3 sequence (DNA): TGTGCCAGCAGCAGACAGGGGGTGCACAATGAGCAGTTCTTC. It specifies CASSRQGVHNEQFF.

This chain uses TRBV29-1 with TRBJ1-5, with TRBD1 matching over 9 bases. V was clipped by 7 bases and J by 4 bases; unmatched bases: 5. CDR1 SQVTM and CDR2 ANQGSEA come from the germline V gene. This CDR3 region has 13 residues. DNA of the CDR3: TGCAGCGCTGTACAGGGGGCTAATCAGCCCCAGCATTTT. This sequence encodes CSAVQGANQPQHF.

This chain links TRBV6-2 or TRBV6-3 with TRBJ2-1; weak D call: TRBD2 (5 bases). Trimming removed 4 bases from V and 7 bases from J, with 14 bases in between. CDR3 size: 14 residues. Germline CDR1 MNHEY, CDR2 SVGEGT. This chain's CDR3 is CASSSLAGMNEQFF. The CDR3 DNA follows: TGTGCCAGCAGTTCCCTAGCAGGCATGAATGAGCAGTTCTTC.

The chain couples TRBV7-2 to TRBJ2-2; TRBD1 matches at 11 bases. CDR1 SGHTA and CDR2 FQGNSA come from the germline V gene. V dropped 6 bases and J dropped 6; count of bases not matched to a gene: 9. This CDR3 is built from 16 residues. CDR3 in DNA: TGTGCCAGCAGACAGCCGGGACAGGGGGTCGCCGGGGAGCTGTTTTTT. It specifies CASRQPGQGVAGELFF.

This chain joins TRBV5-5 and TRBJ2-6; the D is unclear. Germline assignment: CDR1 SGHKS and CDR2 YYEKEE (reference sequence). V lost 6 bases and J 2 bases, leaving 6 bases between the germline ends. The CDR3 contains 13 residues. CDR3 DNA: TGTGCCAGCACCGCAGCTGGGGCCAACGTCCTGACTTTC. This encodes CASTAAGANVLTF.

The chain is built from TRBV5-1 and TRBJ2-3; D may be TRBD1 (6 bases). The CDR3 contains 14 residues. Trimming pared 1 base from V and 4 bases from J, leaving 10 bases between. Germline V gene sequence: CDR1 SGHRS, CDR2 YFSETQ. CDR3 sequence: CASSLPQGADTQYF. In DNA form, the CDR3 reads TGCGCCAGCAGCTTGCCACAGGGCGCAGATACGCAGTATTTT.

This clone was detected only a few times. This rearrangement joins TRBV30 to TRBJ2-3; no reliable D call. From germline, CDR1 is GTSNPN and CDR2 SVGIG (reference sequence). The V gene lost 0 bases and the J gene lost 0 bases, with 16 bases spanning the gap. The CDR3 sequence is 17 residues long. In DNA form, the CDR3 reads TGTGCCTGGAGTGTACGAAGATCGGGTTGGAGCACAGATACGCAGTATTTT. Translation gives CAWSVRRSGWSTDTQYF.

The CDR3 spells CASKTSPGSYNEQFF. The DNA for the CDR3 is TGTGCCAGCAAAACCTCTCCCGGCTCCTACAATGAGCAGTTCTTC. The chain has TRBV6-5 and TRBJ2-1; D gene unclear. The CDR3 has 15 residues. CDR1 is MNHEY, CDR2 SVGAGI, per germline. V was clipped by 7 bases and J by 0 bases, with 13 bases between them.